This record concerns one T cell receptor (beta chain) sequence. Data came from immunoSEQ multiplex PCR; TCRdb stores just in-frame clones and leaves some out. Of some 280,000 clones in the sample, 85% to 95% were seen once. The junction had 4 bases not matched to a gene; V was cut back by 4 bases and J by 5 bases. The CDR3 runs 14 residues. CDR1 and CDR2 (germline): SGHRS, YFSETQ. The source of the sample is a study of T cell responses to AZD1222 COVID-19 vaccine. This TCR was recovered from an adult who received the AZD1222 COVID-19 vaccine. The V gene is TRBV5-1, the J gene TRBJ2-2; TRBD2 aligns across 8 bases. This material consisted of peripheral blood, taken 28 days after the second AZD1222 dose. The chain's CDR3 is CASSPPSGTGELFF. The CDR3 DNA follows: TGCGCCAGCAGCCCCCCTAGCGGGACCGGGGAGCTGTTTTTT.